This TCR beta chain was found in a study of T cell responses to AZD1222 COVID-19 vaccine. Per germline, CDR1 SGHTA and CDR2 FQGTGA. V was trimmed by 4 bases and J by 0 bases, leaving 28 bases between them. CDR3 length equals 21 residues. Using immunoSEQ multiplex PCR, the repertoire was profiled, and TCRdb retains in-frame clones only, with some absent. Here the sample spans about 100,000 clones, approximately 88% being singletons. This rearrangement joins TRBV7-3 to TRBJ1-5; D is undetermined. This sequence originates from an adult in good health. Sequenced here: peripheral blood, sampled on day 0 of AZD1222 vaccination. The CDR3 sequence: CASSSTPFFRPRTYSNQPQHF. In nucleotides, the CDR3 is TGTGCCAGCAGCTCCACCCCTTTCTTTCGTCCTCGAACCTATAGCAATCAGCCCCAGCATTTT.